Presented here are 10 T cell receptor beta chains from one specimen sequenced in a study of control samples from healthy donors and cancer patients. The method was immunoSEQ multiplex PCR; TCRdb's version includes in-frame clones alone and lacks a portion of them. The sample shows tens of thousands of clones, roughly 82% of them seen only once. Source material: blood. These TCRs come from an older woman in good health.

A word on this clone: Sequence at one end of the junction differs from germline and may be a read error. The rearrangement joins TRBV6-1 to TRBJ2-5; possibly TRBD1 for D (6 bases). The CDR3 runs 15 residues. The germline V gene has CDR1 MNHNS and CDR2 SASEGT. The CDR3 coding sequence is TGTGCCAGCGGTGACAGGTCGAAGCCACAAGAGACCCAGTACTTC. Translated, it gives CASGDRSKPQETQYF.

V is TRBV5-1 and J is TRBJ2-2; D not certain. V dropped 0 bases and J dropped 3 bases, with 6 bases sitting between them. This CDR3 has 14 residues. The germline CDR1 and CDR2 sequences are SGHRS and YFSETQ. Here the CDR3 DNA reads TGCGCCAGCAGCTTGGGTACAGACACCGGGGAGCTGTTTTTT. It encodes CASSLGTDTGELFF. The whole variable domain, remainder taken from reference TRBV5-1 and TRBJ2-2, is KAGVTQTPRYLIKTRGQQVTLSCSPISGHRSVSWYQQTPGQGLQFLFEYFSETQRNKGNFPGRFSGRQFSNSRSEMNVSTLELGDSALYLCASSLGTDTGELFFGEGSRLTVL.

V and J are TRBV3-1 (or the pseudogene TRBV3-2) and TRBJ2-6; possibly TRBD1 for D (5 bases). V lost 4 bases and J lost 3, with 7 bases in between. This CDR3 is 14 amino acids long. Germline V lookup: CDR1 LGHDT, CDR2 YNNKEL (reference sequence). The CDR3 DNA follows: TGTGCCAGCAGCCCGCAGGGTGGGGCCAACGTCCTGACTTTC. The encoded protein is CASSPQGGANVLTF.

The CDR3 nucleotides are TGTGCCAGTAGATACAGACCGAACACTGAAGCTTTCTTT. Protein sequence: CASRYRPNTEAFF. The gene calls are TRBV19 and TRBJ1-1, with D unresolved. Trimming stripped 6 bases from V and 1 base from J, with 9 bases between. Looked up from germline, CDR1 is LNHDA and CDR2 is SQIVND (reference sequence). The CDR3 has 13 residues.

This clone was picked up one time. The chain uses TRBV4-3 and TRBJ1-5; 7 nucleotides align to TRBD1. Trimming removed 0 bases from V and 5 bases from J; junction bases left unmatched: 1. The CDR3 runs 14 residues. Germline CDR1 LGHNA, CDR2 YSLEER. This CDR3 reads CASSQDRGDQPQHF. Here the CDR3 DNA reads TGCGCCAGCAGCCAAGACAGGGGGGATCAGCCCCAGCATTTT.

The V gene is TRBV5-1, the J gene TRBJ1-2; TRBD1 matches 8 bases. The CDR3 totals 14 residues. The germline V gene encodes CDR1 SGHRS and CDR2 YFSETQ. After removal of 2 bases from V and 7 bases from J, the junction contained 7 bases not matched to a gene. The CDR3 coding sequence is TGCGCCAGCAGCTTTTCAGACCAGGGGGCTGGCTACACCTTC. This codes for CASSFSDQGAGYTF. Variable domain in full (rest from reference TRBV5-1 and TRBJ1-2): KAGVTQTPRYLIKTRGQQVTLSCSPISGHRSVSWYQQTPGQGLQFLFEYFSETQRNKGNFPGRFSGRQFSNSRSEMNVSTLELGDSALYLCASSFSDQGAGYTFGSGTRLTVV.

The chain is built from TRBV27 and TRBJ2-7; no clear D. Trimming shortened V by 4 bases and J by 2 bases, and 3 bases separated the two germline ends. The V gene's germline CDR1 is MNHEY and CDR2 SMNVEV (reference sequence). This CDR3 is 11 amino acids long. CDR3 sequence reads: CASSSPYEQYF. CDR3 bases: TGTGCCAGCAGTTCCCCCTACGAGCAGTACTTC.

The chain has TRBV5-6 and TRBJ2-1; no clear D. Germline-derived CDR1 and CDR2 are SGHDT and YYEEEE. The CDR3 loop spans 15 amino acids. The germline V and J ends were trimmed by 1 base and 5 bases, with 13 bases remaining between them. CDR3 bases: TGTGCCAGCAGCTTGCTGATCTCTGGCGACAATGAGCAGTTCTTC. It codes for CASSLLISGDNEQFF.

The rearrangement joins TRBV7-2 to TRBJ2-5; D gene unclear. The V gene lost 1 base and the J gene lost 7 bases, with 10 bases spanning the gap. CDR1 is SGHTA and CDR2 is FQGNSA in the germline V gene. The CDR3 runs 13 residues. This CDR3 reads CASSLETLGTQYF. The CDR3 nucleotides are TGTGCCAGCAGCTTAGAGACACTGGGGACCCAGTACTTC.

The chain couples TRBV7-2 to TRBJ1-2, with no clear D. CDR3 length: 15 residues. The germline V gene has CDR1 SGHTA and CDR2 FQGNSA. Trimming left V 3 bases short and J 6 bases short, with 17 bases between. The CDR3 DNA is TGTGCCAGCAGCTTGAGTGCAGGTCGGGTGGATGGCTACACCTTC. The encoded protein is CASSLSAGRVDGYTF.